This TCR beta chain is from a study of T-cell memory formation after mild COVID-19. This CDR3 spans 12 amino acids. The V end was cut by 3 bases, the J end by 6 bases, with 9 bases between. The germline CDR1 and CDR2 sequences are SGHNT and YYREEE (reference sequence). In TCRdb, the 5' RACE reads were re-called with MiXCR into one record per CDR3 protein. Among 250,000 or so distinct CDR3 sequences listed, about a sixth were seen once. The sequenced sample was PBMCs or a T cell subset sorted from them (not recorded which). The clonotype originates from a man aged 18 to 30 who had mild COVID-19 (a few samples of this study predate the infection). Cell type and time point are not known. The V call is TRBV5-4, the J call TRBJ1-1; D is uncertain. CDR3 bases: TGTGCCAGCAGCTCCCCCCCCGCTGAAGCTTTCTTT. Protein sequence: CASSSPPAEAFF. Based on the CDR3 plus reference TRBV5-4 and TRBJ1-1, the full variable domain is ETGVTQSPTHLIKTRGQQVTLRCSSQSGHNTVSWYQQALGQGPQFIFQYYREEENGRGNFPPRFSGLQFPNYSSELNVNALELDDSALYLCASSSPPAEAFFGQGTRLTVV.